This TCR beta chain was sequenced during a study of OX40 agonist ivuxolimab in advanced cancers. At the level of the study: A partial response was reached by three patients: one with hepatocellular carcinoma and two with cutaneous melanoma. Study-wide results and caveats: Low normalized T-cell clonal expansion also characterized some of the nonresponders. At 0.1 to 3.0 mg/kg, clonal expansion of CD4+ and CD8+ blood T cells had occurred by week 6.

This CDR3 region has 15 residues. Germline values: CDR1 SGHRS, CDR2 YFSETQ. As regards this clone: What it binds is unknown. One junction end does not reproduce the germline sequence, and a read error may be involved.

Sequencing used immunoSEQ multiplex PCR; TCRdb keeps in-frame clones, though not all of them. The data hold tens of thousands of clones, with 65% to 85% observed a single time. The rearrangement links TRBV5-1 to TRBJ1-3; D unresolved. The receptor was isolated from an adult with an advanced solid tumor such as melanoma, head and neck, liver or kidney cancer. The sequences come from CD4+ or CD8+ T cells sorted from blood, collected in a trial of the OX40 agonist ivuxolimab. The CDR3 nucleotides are TGTGCCAGCAGCTTGGGAATCCAAGCTGGAAACACCATATATTTT. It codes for CASSLGIQAGNTIYF. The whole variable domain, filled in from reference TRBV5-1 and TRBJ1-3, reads KAGVTQTPRYLIKTRGQQVTLSCSPISGHRSVSWYQQTPGQGLQFLFEYFSETQRNKGNFPGRFSGRQFSNSRSEMNVSTLELGDSALYLCASSLGIQAGNTIYFGEGSWLTVV.